These 13 T cell receptor beta chains came from one sample sequenced in a study of T-cell reconstitution after alpha-beta-depleted transplantation in children. Preparation of the TCRbeta library involved a method that used unique molecular identifiers. TCRdb reprocessed the PCR reads via MiXCR and lists one record per CDR3 protein. The table records 170,000 or so distinct CDR3 sequences, about 6.4% of them present only once. The starting material was PBMCs from the stem cell graft donor, obtained from the stem cell graft. The receptors here all came from a human donor who donated a stem cell graft to a child with Wiskott-Aldrich syndrome.

This clonotype was seen at least ten times. The V gene is TRBV12-3 or TRBV12-4, the J gene TRBJ2-1; 8 bases map to TRBD1. The V and J ends lost 3 bases and 7 bases, in that order; junction bases with no gene match: 11. This CDR3 region has 16 residues. Here the CDR3 reads CASSFLSGQGRNEQFF. CDR3 bases: TGTGCCAGCAGTTTTCTTTCAGGACAGGGCAGAAATGAGCAGTTCTTC.

This clonotype was seen repeatedly, ten times or more. The chain carries TRBV20-1 and TRBJ2-2, with D maybe TRBD2 (5 bases). The CDR3 runs 13 residues. The V and J ends lost 4 bases and 5 bases respectively, with 11 bases between them. The germline V gene has CDR1 DFQATT and CDR2 SNEGSKA (reference sequence). The CDR3 sequence is CSAISPGTGELFF. The CDR3 DNA is TGCAGTGCTATATCCCCGGGGACCGGGGAGCTGTTTTTT.

There are many counts of this clonotype. The chain has TRBV5-6 and TRBJ1-5; D remains ambiguous. V was clipped by 5 bases and J by 3 bases, with 12 bases between them. The CDR3 has 14 residues. The germline gives CDR1 SGHDT, CDR2 YYEEEE. The CDR3: CASSSDGNNQPQHF. DNA for the CDR3: TGTGCCAGCAGTTCCGACGGAAACAATCAGCCCCAGCATTTT.

This clonotype appeared many times. Written as DNA, the CDR3 is TGCAGCGTTGTGGCGGGTAGCTCCTACGAGCAGTACTTC. Protein sequence: CSVVAGSSYEQYF. The chain joins TRBV29-1 to TRBJ2-7; TRBD2 is a possible D gene (5 bases). Per the germline V gene, CDR1 is SQVTM and CDR2 is ANQGSEA. V lost 4 bases to trimming and J lost 0 bases, with 10 bases between them. The CDR3 has 13 amino acids.

This clonotype was detected ten times or more. This chain links TRBV18 with TRBJ2-2; no firm D call. V was cut by 3 bases and J by 1 base, with 6 bases left in between. This CDR3 spans 14 amino acids. Germline values: CDR1 KGHSH, CDR2 LQKENI. The CDR3 DNA reads TGTGCCAGCTCACCGCTAAAGAACACCGGGGAGCTGTTTTTT. It yields the protein CASSPLKNTGELFF.

This clonotype was counted many times. The V and J genes are TRBV12-3 or TRBV12-4 and TRBJ1-5; maybe TRBD1 (6 bases). Trimming pared 6 bases from V and 5 bases from J, leaving 14 bases between. The CDR3 runs 14 residues. The CDR3 here is CASRLTGTDQPQHF. The CDR3 DNA is TGTGCCAGCAGACTAACAGGGACGGATCAGCCCCAGCATTTT.

The rearrangement uses TRBV6-2 or TRBV6-3 and TRBJ1-5; D ambiguous. The CDR3 contains 15 residues. Germline V lookup: CDR1 MNHEY, CDR2 SVGEGT. Trimming took 4 bases from V and 1 from J, leaving 11 bases between them. DNA for the CDR3: TGTGCCAGCAGTTCCATCGGGAGGAGCAATCAGCCCCAGCATTTT. It yields the protein CASSSIGRSNQPQHF.

Ten or more counts support this clonotype. The CDR3, as DNA: TGTGCCAGCAGGGAGAGGACAGGGGGTAACTCCTACGAGCAGTACTTC. Its translation: CASRERTGGNSYEQYF. V is TRBV2 and J is TRBJ2-7, with 10 bases lining up with TRBD1. The germline V gene encodes CDR1 SNHLY and CDR2 FYNNEI. V was clipped by 6 bases and J by 0 bases; unmatched bases: 8. CDR3 length: 16 residues.

This clonotype was counted only a few times. The chain carries TRBV18 and TRBJ1-6, with D perhaps matching TRBD1 (5 bases). CDR1 is KGHSH and CDR2 is LQKENI in the germline V gene. V was clipped by 1 base and J by 6 bases, with 19 bases between them. CDR3 length: 18 amino acids. The CDR3 region has the DNA TGTGCCAGCTCACCACTCGGGGCGGGGTTGTCGTCTAATTCACCCCTCCACTTT. Translated: CASSPLGAGLSSNSPLHF.

This clonotype was counted many times. J is TRBJ2-1 and V is TRBV7-2; D ambiguous. The germline V and J ends were trimmed by 4 bases and 4 bases, with 14 bases remaining between them. The CDR3 covers 15 residues. Germline V gene sequence: CDR1 SGHTA, CDR2 FQGNSA. The CDR3 here is CASSSRNIKYNEQFF. The CDR3 DNA reads as TGTGCCAGCAGCTCGCGTAACATAAAATACAATGAGCAGTTCTTC.

V usage is TRBV12-3 or TRBV12-4 and J usage is TRBJ1-2; tentatively, D is TRBD1 (6 bases). This CDR3 has 15 residues. The V gene lost 5 bases and the J gene lost 2 bases, with 15 bases spanning the gap. The CDR3: CASSPGGGANYGYTF. The DNA for the CDR3 is TGTGCCAGCAGTCCTGGGGGGGGGGCGAACTATGGCTACACCTTC.

This clonotype appeared many times. This chain joins TRBV29-1 and TRBJ1-2; D is undetermined. V was shortened by 6 bases and J by 5 bases, with 13 bases between the two germline ends. CDR1 is SQVTM, CDR2 ANQGSEA, per germline. The CDR3 runs to 12 residues. CDR3 coding DNA: TGCAGCGTAGGAAATACTGGTTATGGCTACACCTTC. This encodes CSVGNTGYGYTF.

This clonotype was seen a handful of times. The rearrangement joins TRBV5-1 to TRBJ1-4; D unresolved. The CDR3 is made up of 14 amino acids. V lost 3 bases, J lost 0 bases, and 6 bases lay in between. Germline values: CDR1 SGHRS, CDR2 YFSETQ. The CDR3 coding sequence is TGCGCCAGCAGCTCCAGTACAACTAATGAAAAACTGTTTTTT. It yields the protein CASSSSTTNEKLFF. Looking up the rest from reference TRBV5-1 and TRBJ1-4 gives the full variable domain: KAGVTQTPRYLIKTRGQQVTLSCSPISGHRSVSWYQQTPGQGLQFLFEYFSETQRNKGNFPGRFSGRQFSNSRSEMNVSTLELGDSALYLCASSSSTTNEKLFFGSGTQLSVL.